These 25 T cell receptor beta chains share one sample of origin, sequenced in a study of cytomegalovirus exposure and HLA in healthy donors. Amplification used 60 Vbeta primers and 13 Jbeta primers. The table came from immunoSEQ multiplex PCR; TCRdb's copy has only in-frame clones and leaves some out. Of more than 90,000 clones in the sample, 81% were seen once. The sample consisted of PBMCs. The receptors come from a woman aged 70-85 years in good health and CMV-seropositive.

CDR3 sequence: CASSPTSGGSAQYF. The CDR3 DNA is TGTGCCAGTAGTCCAACTAGCGGCGGGTCGGCCCAGTACTTC. The gene calls are TRBV19 and TRBJ2-5; 8 positions agree with TRBD2. This CDR3 has 14 residues. Germline V lookup: CDR1 LNHDA, CDR2 SQIVND (reference sequence). V was clipped by 5 bases and J by 9 bases; unmatched bases: 11.

The CDR3 sequence: CASSPPGFSYNEQFF. The CDR3 DNA reads as TGTGCCAGCAGTCCCCCGGGATTTTCCTACAATGAGCAGTTCTTC. The chain links TRBV6-5 to TRBJ2-1; tentative D call: TRBD2 (5 bases). Germline CDR1 and CDR2: MNHEY and SVGAGI. V was shortened by 5 bases and J by 1 base, with 12 bases between the two germline ends. The CDR3 loop spans 15 amino acids.

This clone has only a few counts. The V call is TRBV9, the J call TRBJ2-7, with a possible D match to TRBD1 (6 bases). Trimming removed 3 bases from V and 5 bases from J, with 15 bases in between. Per germline, CDR1 SGDLS and CDR2 YYNGEE. This CDR3 spans 14 amino acids. DNA for the CDR3: TGTGCCAGCAGCGCTACGACCCAGGGGAACGAGCAGTACTTC. Residues: CASSATTQGNEQYF.

J is TRBJ2-7 and V is TRBV6-6; D gene ambiguous. The CDR3 is made up of 14 amino acids. The V end was cut by 2 bases, the J end by 0 bases, with 8 bases between. The germline V gene has CDR1 MNHNY and CDR2 SVGAGI (reference sequence). DNA of the CDR3: TGTGCCAGCAGTTACACCCAGGTCTCCTACGAGCAGTACTTC. Translated: CASSYTQVSYEQYF.

This clone occurred once. The J gene is TRBJ2-2, the V gene TRBV28; 9 nucleotides match TRBD2. This CDR3 has 15 amino acids. From germline, CDR1 is MDHEN and CDR2 SYDVKM. After removal of 4 bases from V and 7 bases from J, the junction contained 7 bases not matched to a gene. This chain's CDR3 is CASSSPGLARGELFF. The CDR3 DNA sequence: TGTGCCAGCAGTTCACCGGGACTAGCCCGCGGGGAGCTGTTTTTT.

The chain combines TRBV7-9 with TRBJ2-1; the D gene is possibly TRBD1 (6 bases). V lost 5 bases to trimming and J lost 0 bases, with 17 bases between them. Looked up from germline, CDR1 is SEHNR and CDR2 is FQNEAQ (reference sequence). This CDR3 is 17 amino acids long. CDR3 nucleotides: TGTGCCAGCAGCCCTTGGGGGCTCCTTAGCTCCTACAATGAGCAGTTCTTC. Encoded protein: CASSPWGLLSSYNEQFF.

This rearrangement joins TRBV11-2 to TRBJ2-1; D is ambiguous. This CDR3 spans 15 amino acids. V lost 5 bases to trimming and J lost 5 bases, with 16 bases between them. In germline, CDR1 is SGHAT, CDR2 FQNNGV. CDR3 nucleotide sequence: TGTGCCAGCAGCCCGTCGTCCGGGTTTAACAATGAGCAGTTCTTC. Amino acid sequence: CASSPSSGFNNEQFF.

V gene TRBV5-4 combines with J gene TRBJ1-3; D is perhaps TRBD1 (6 bases). This CDR3 is 18 amino acids long. V was trimmed by 4 bases and J by 0 bases, leaving 20 bases between them. Germline loops: CDR1 SGHNT, CDR2 YYREEE (reference sequence). This CDR3 is CASSPRRQGLTSGNTIYF. CDR3 DNA sequence: TGTGCCAGCAGCCCGAGAAGGCAGGGGCTCACCTCTGGAAACACCATATATTTT.

V gene TRBV19 combines with J gene TRBJ1-5; D call uncertain. Germline CDR1 is LNHDA and CDR2 is SQIVND (reference sequence). The CDR3 is 14 residues long. The ends were cut back, 7 bases at V and 2 bases at J, with 12 bases in the middle. The CDR3 DNA reads TGTGCCAGTAAAACCATCGGAGGCAATCAGCCCCAGCATTTT. Protein product: CASKTIGGNQPQHF.

V usage is TRBV7-2 and J usage is TRBJ1-1, with 11 bases lining up with TRBD1. V was clipped by 3 bases and J by 5 bases; unmatched bases: 8. The CDR3 covers 16 residues. Germline CDR1 SGHTA, CDR2 FQGNSA. This CDR3 reads CASSLFGQGAYTEAFF. The CDR3 DNA is TGTGCCAGCAGCTTGTTTGGACAGGGGGCTTATACTGAAGCTTTCTTT.

The chain recombines TRBV6-5 with TRBJ1-2; tentatively, D is TRBD1 (5 bases). CDR1 and CDR2 from the germline V gene are MNHEY and SVGAGI. This CDR3 has 15 residues. The V end lost 6 bases, the J end lost 4 bases, and 18 bases lay between the germline ends. The CDR3 reads CASREGPTPIYGYTF. CDR3 coding DNA: TGTGCCAGCAGGGAGGGGCCTACCCCCATCTATGGCTACACCTTC.

This clone was counted a single time. The chain links TRBV27 to TRBJ1-2; 8 nucleotides agree with TRBD1. J was trimmed by 2 bases and V by 2 bases; bases with no gene match: 4. Germline values: CDR1 MNHEY, CDR2 SMNVEV (reference sequence). The CDR3 is 15 residues long. The CDR3 nucleotides are TGTGCCAGCAGTTTAGGCAGGGGGCAGAACTATGGCTACACCTTC. It specifies CASSLGRGQNYGYTF.

The chain has TRBV28 and TRBJ2-1; TRBD2 agrees at 8 bases. This CDR3 spans 12 amino acids. After removal of 11 bases from V and 7 bases from J, the junction contained 7 bases not matched to a gene. From germline, CDR1 is MDHEN and CDR2 SYDVKM. The CDR3 here is CAATSGGNEQFF. In DNA form, the CDR3 reads TGTGCCGCAACTAGCGGAGGAAATGAGCAGTTCTTC.

The rearrangement links TRBV27 to TRBJ2-2; 14 bases match TRBD2. Per germline, CDR1 MNHEY and CDR2 SMNVEV (reference sequence). The V and J ends lost 6 bases and 8 bases, in that order; junction bases with no gene match: 11. The CDR3 is 17 amino acids. The CDR3 DNA follows: TGTGCCAGCAGCCGACTGACTAGCGGGAGGGCCTCGGGGGAGCTGTTTTTT. It translates to CASSRLTSGRASGELFF.

The rearrangement links TRBV30 to TRBJ1-2; no definite D call. The CDR3 sequence is 14 residues long. Germline CDR1 is GTSNPN and CDR2 is SVGIG (reference sequence). Between the trimmed V and J ends, which lost 0 bases and 4 bases, there was a span of 12 bases. CDR3 sequence reads: CAWSVLGFAYGYTF. CDR3 sequence (DNA): TGTGCCTGGAGTGTTCTCGGGTTCGCCTATGGCTACACCTTC. The entire variable domain, with the rest obtained from reference TRBV30 and TRBJ1-2, is as follows: SQTIHQWPATLVQPVGSPLSLECTVEGTSNPNLYWYRQAAGRGLQLLFYSVGIGQISSEVPQNLSASRPQDRQFILSSKKLLLSDSGFYLCAWSVLGFAYGYTFGSGTRLTVV.

CDR3 sequence: CASSLGEYRSYNEQFF. DNA of the CDR3: TGTGCCAGCAGTTTAGGGGAGTATCGATCTTACAATGAGCAGTTCTTC. V and J are TRBV27 and TRBJ2-1; possibly TRBD2 for D (5 bases). V was clipped by 2 bases and J by 4 bases, with 15 bases between them. CDR1 and CDR2 from the germline V gene are MNHEY and SMNVEV (reference sequence). CDR3 length: 16 amino acids.

This chain joins TRBV29-1 and TRBJ1-1; 8 bases map to TRBD1. The CDR3 totals 15 residues. The V segment lost 4 bases and the J segment 0 bases; nucleotides outside the gene matches: 7. Germline V lookup: CDR1 SQVTM, CDR2 ANQGSEA. CDR3 in amino acids: CSVAGQGMVNTEAFF. Written as DNA, the CDR3 is TGCAGCGTTGCCGGACAGGGAATGGTGAACACTGAAGCTTTCTTT.

The chain has TRBV6-1 and TRBJ2-7, with TRBD1 matching 11 bases. Trimming took 6 bases from V and 3 from J; bases not matched to a gene: 4. CDR1 MNHNS and CDR2 SASEGT come from the germline V gene. This CDR3 spans 14 amino acids. The CDR3 bases are TGTGCCAGCAGAGACGGGACAGGGGGCTACGAGCAGTACTTC. Translated: CASRDGTGGYEQYF.

This chain uses TRBV27 with TRBJ2-1, with 8 nucleotides matching TRBD2. The CDR3 length is 16 residues. Germline V CDR1 and CDR2: MNHEY, SMNVEV (reference sequence). J gave up 6 bases and V 5 bases, and 12 bases lay outside the gene matches. The CDR3, as DNA: TGTGCCAGCAGTCCCCGGACTAGCATTGACGGCAATGAGCAGTTCTTC. This codes for CASSPRTSIDGNEQFF.

This sequence joins TRBV5-1 and TRBJ1-6; D perhaps matches TRBD1 (5 bases). The CDR3 contains 13 residues. Germline V gives CDR1 SGHRS, CDR2 YFSETQ. V was pared by 2 bases and J by 7 bases, with 7 bases between. The CDR3 DNA follows: TGCGCCAGCAGCTTACAGGAGAATTCACCCCTCCACTTT. Translated, it gives CASSLQENSPLHF.

The chain uses TRBV5-4 and TRBJ2-3, with a weak D call TRBD2 (6 bases). The V gene's germline CDR1 is SGHNT and CDR2 YYREEE (reference sequence). V lost 4 bases and J lost 6, with 12 bases in between. The CDR3 is 13 amino acids. CDR3 residues: CASSIGGTDTQYF. CDR3 sequence (DNA): TGTGCCAGCAGCATTGGGGGGACGGATACGCAGTATTTT.

This clone appeared a single time. This chain joins TRBV7-9 and TRBJ2-7; D is possibly TRBD1 (6 bases). From germline, CDR1 is SEHNR and CDR2 FQNEAQ (reference sequence). The CDR3 has 13 amino acids. Trimming took off 6 bases at V and 2 bases at J, with 11 bases between the two ends. Written as DNA, the CDR3 is TGTGCCAGCAGGCTGACAGGAACCTACGAGCAGTACTTC. Its translation: CASRLTGTYEQYF.

For the CDR3, the DNA is TGTGCCAGCAGCCGAACGGCCGCGGCGGGCAATGAGCAGTTCTTC. This translates into CASSRTAAAGNEQFF. The rearrangement links TRBV7-9 to TRBJ2-1, with D possibly matching TRBD2 (5 bases). V gave up 5 bases and J gave up 6 bases, with 17 bases separating them. The CDR3 is made up of 15 amino acids. In germline, CDR1 is SEHNR, CDR2 FQNEAQ (reference sequence).

The rearrangement links TRBV29-1 to TRBJ1-1; D might be TRBD1 (5 bases). This CDR3 is built from 14 residues. Germline V gene lookup returns CDR1 SQVTM and CDR2 ANQGSEA. V gave up 5 bases and J gave up 3 bases, with 16 bases separating them. The CDR3 bases are TGCAGCGTTAGGTCAGGGTCTATGGACACTGAAGCTTTCTTT. Its protein is CSVRSGSMDTEAFF. Based on the CDR3 plus reference TRBV29-1 and TRBJ1-1, the full variable domain is SAVISQKPSRDICQRGTSLTIQCQVDSQVTMMFWYRQQPGQSLTLIATANQGSEATYESGFVIDKFPISRPNLTFSTLTVSNMSPEDSSIYLCSVRSGSMDTEAFFGQGTRLTVV.

This clone was seen a single time. The chain combines TRBV7-2 with TRBJ2-5, with D perhaps matching TRBD1 (6 bases). The V end lost 5 bases, the J end lost 5 bases, and 18 bases lay between the germline ends. In germline, CDR1 is SGHTA, CDR2 FQGNSA. The CDR3 has 15 amino acids. CDR3 nucleotide sequence: TGTGCCAGCAGCCCCGGGGACATTTATCAGGAGACCCAGTACTTC. Protein product: CASSPGDIYQETQYF.